These T cell receptor beta chains were read from a single sample in a study of neurological immune-mediated disorders. TCRdb re-called the 5' RACE reads with MiXCR, one entry per CDR3 protein. The sample includes about 44,000 distinct CDR3 sequences, over 6% seen only once; the top ten take around 0.6%. Input material: CD4+ T cells from blood. Receptors were obtained from a woman in her thirties or forties in good health. The CDR3 runs from the conserved cysteine through the conserved F or W. Each record gives: D gene, clone size, J gene, V gene, CDR3 DNA, CDR3 protein. A D gene is named only where the DNA matches it firmly. Some rows have no size entry. The others give once, few or many, or a class for an expanded clone.

D: NA
size: few
J: TRBJ1-6
V: TRBV20-1
DNA: TGCAGTGCTAGAGACCAGGAGTATAATTCACCCCTCCACTTT
CDR3: CSARDQEYNSPLHF

D: NA
size: many
J: TRBJ2-1
V: TRBV20-1
DNA: TGCAGTGCTAGGGGCTTATCCTACAATGAGCAGTTCTTC
CDR3: CSARGLSYNEQFF

D: NA
size: NA
J: TRBJ1-2
V: TRBV2
DNA: TGTGCCAGCCAAAGAGGGGGGAGCGACTATGGCTACACCTTC
CDR3: CASQRGGSDYGYTF

D: NA
size: NA
J: TRBJ2-1
V: TRBV7-2
DNA: TGTGCCAAAGACGGAAGGTGTAATGAGCAGTTCTTC
CDR3: CAKDGRCNEQFF

D: NA
size: many
J: TRBJ1-3
V: TRBV5-1
DNA: TGCGCCAGCAGCGCGGACGGTTTCTCTGGAAACACCATATATTTT
CDR3: CASSADGFSGNTIYF

D: NA
size: many
J: TRBJ1-1
V: TRBV7-3
DNA: TGTGCCAGCAGCTCGAGGGCCACGGGGACTGAAGCTTTCTTT
CDR3: CASSSRATGTEAFF

D: TRBD2
size: many
J: TRBJ2-1
V: TRBV20-1
DNA: TGCAGTGCTTGGCCCCTCCTCAGGGAACTAGCGGGAGGGGAGCAGTTCTTC
CDR3: CSAWPLLRELAGGEQFF

D: NA
size: many
J: TRBJ2-1
V: TRBV24-1
DNA: TGTGCCACCAGTAACAGGGATGAGCAGTTCTTC
CDR3: CATSNRDEQFF

D: TRBD2
size: many
J: TRBJ2-7
V: TRBV3-1
DNA: TGTGCCAGCAGCCCTATAGCGGGAGACTCCTACGAGCAGTACTTC
CDR3: CASSPIAGDSYEQYF

D: NA
size: many
J: TRBJ1-6
V: TRBV7-3
DNA: TGTGCCAGCAGCTCAACAGGGACGTTCTCACCCCTCCACTTT
CDR3: CASSSTGTFSPLHF

D: NA
size: many
J: TRBJ1-6
V: TRBV20-1
DNA: TGCAGTGCTAGTGTTTCTAGTTCACCCCTCCACTTT
CDR3: CSASVSSSPLHF

D: TRBD2
size: many
J: TRBJ2-3
V: TRBV20-1
DNA: TGCAGTGCTAGCTACTTCCCAGCGGGAGGGGGGGCAGATACGCAGTATTTT
CDR3: CSASYFPAGGGADTQYF

D: NA
size: many
J: TRBJ2-2
V: TRBV24-1
DNA: TGTGCCACCAGTGATTTAGGGGGAGGAGCGGCCTCGAACACCGGGGAGCTGTTTTTT
CDR3: CATSDLGGGAASNTGELFF

D: TRBD2
size: many
J: TRBJ2-3
V: TRBV20-1
DNA: TGCAGTGCTAGGCAGGGACTAGCGGGAGCAACAGATACGCAGTATTTT
CDR3: CSARQGLAGATDTQYF

D: NA
size: few
J: TRBJ2-5
V: TRBV28
DNA: TGTGCCAGCTCCATCACTGAGACCCAGTACTTC
CDR3: CASSITETQYF

D: NA
size: medium-sized
J: TRBJ2-7
V: TRBV10-3
DNA: TGTGCCATCAGTGAGTCTCCTATAAGCGCAGGAGCAGCCTACGAGCAGTACTTC
CDR3: CAISESPISAGAAYEQYF

D: NA
size: many
J: TRBJ2-1
V: TRBV5-6
DNA: TGTGCCAGCAGCTTGACGCTTTCACAGATAAACAATGAGCAGTTCTTC
CDR3: CASSLTLSQINNEQFF

D: NA
size: many
J: TRBJ2-1
V: TRBV20-1
DNA: TGCAGTGCTAGAGACCCCTCGGGGGTAAACAATGAGCAGTTCTTC
CDR3: CSARDPSGVNNEQFF

D: NA
size: many
J: TRBJ1-1
V: TRBV4-1
DNA: TGCGCCAGCAGCCAAGACGCGGTTCGGGCTGAAGCTTTCTTT
CDR3: CASSQDAVRAEAFF

D: NA
size: many
J: TRBJ1-5
V: TRBV28
DNA: TGTGCCGGAAAATCCGGGACATGGGGCAATCAGCCCCAGCATTTT
CDR3: CAGKSGTWGNQPQHF

D: NA
size: many
J: TRBJ2-6
V: TRBV12-3/TRBV12-4
DNA: TGTGCCAGCAGTTTAGCCTCAGGGACGGGGGCCAACGTCCTGACTTTC
CDR3: CASSLASGTGANVLTF

D: NA
size: many
J: TRBJ2-5
V: TRBV7-2
DNA: TGTGCCAGCAGCTTGGGTCAGGGGTCTCAAGAGACCCAGTACTTC
CDR3: CASSLGQGSQETQYF

D: NA
size: many
J: TRBJ1-1
V: TRBV29-1
DNA: TGCAGCGTTGAACCGAACACTGAAGCTTTCTTT
CDR3: CSVEPNTEAFF

D: NA
size: many
J: TRBJ2-7
V: TRBV3-1
DNA: TGTGCCAGCAGCAGGCCTCATAGCTCCTACGAGCTGTACTTC
CDR3: CASSRPHSSYELYF

D: NA
size: many
J: TRBJ1-3
V: TRBV18
DNA: TGTGCCAGCTCAAGGGACTCGGGCTCTGGAAACACCATATATTTT
CDR3: CASSRDSGSGNTIYF

D: NA
size: many
J: TRBJ2-5
V: TRBV7-8
DNA: TGTGCCAGCAGCCCACGGAGGGTACTTCTGGCGGAGACCCAGTACTTC
CDR3: CASSPRRVLLAETQYF

D: TRBD2
size: many
J: TRBJ2-5
V: TRBV20-1
DNA: TGCAGTGCTAGAGATTCCAGCGGGGACTCGGACCAAGAGACCCAGTACTTC
CDR3: CSARDSSGDSDQETQYF

D: NA
size: many
J: TRBJ2-1
V: TRBV12-3/TRBV12-4
DNA: TGTGCCAGCAGTTTATGGCGGGATGGTGAGCAGTTCTTC
CDR3: CASSLWRDGEQFF

D: TRBD1
size: many
J: TRBJ2-6
V: TRBV28
DNA: TGTGCCAGCAGTTGGGAAATTCCGGGACAGAGTTTCTCTGGGGCCAACGTCCTGACTTTC
CDR3: CASSWEIPGQSFSGANVLTF

D: TRBD2
size: many
J: TRBJ2-2
V: TRBV3-1
DNA: TGTGCCAGCAGACGAAATACGGGACTAGCGGGAGAGGTCACCGGGGAGCTGTTTTTT
CDR3: CASRRNTGLAGEVTGELFF

D: NA
size: many
J: TRBJ1-2
V: TRBV20-1
DNA: TGCAGTGCTAGAGATCGGGTGGGCCAGGCTAACTATGGCTACACCTTC
CDR3: CSARDRVGQANYGYTF

D: TRBD2
size: many
J: TRBJ2-7
V: TRBV20-1
DNA: TGCAGTGCTAGGACTAGCGGGATTTACGAGCAGTACTTC
CDR3: CSARTSGIYEQYF

D: NA
size: many
J: TRBJ2-2
V: TRBV28
DNA: TGTGCCAGCATCTCTTCGAACACCGGGGAGCTGTTTTTT
CDR3: CASISSNTGELFF

D: TRBD1
size: few
J: TRBJ1-2
V: TRBV25-1
DNA: TGTGCCAGCAGTGGCCCGGGACAGTCCTATGGCTACACCTTC
CDR3: CASSGPGQSYGYTF

D: NA
size: many
J: TRBJ1-3
V: TRBV4-2
DNA: TGTGCCAGCAGCCAAGAGTTGAGGGGGTTTTCTAGCTCTGGAAACACCATATATTTT
CDR3: CASSQELRGFSSSGNTIYF

D: TRBD2
size: many
J: TRBJ2-2
V: TRBV12-3/TRBV12-4
DNA: TGTGCCAGCACGGGCGGGAGAACGAACACCGGGGAGCTGTTTTTT
CDR3: CASTGGRTNTGELFF

D: NA
size: NA
J: TRBJ1-4
V: TRBV2
DNA: TGTGCCAGCAGTGAGGAGTCAGGGGCGGGTGAAAAACTGTTTTTT
CDR3: CASSEESGAGEKLFF

D: TRBD2
size: many
J: TRBJ2-5
V: TRBV5-1
DNA: TGCGCCAGCACCAATCCCGGGACTAGCGGGAGGGCTCTTCGAGAGACCCAGTACTTC
CDR3: CASTNPGTSGRALRETQYF